This TCR beta chain comes out of a study of blood T cell repertoires in COVID-19 (dated by TCRdb to the early 2020s). With respect to the entire study: Samples covering the acute and convalescent phases of COVID-19 were provided by collaborators in the United States, Italy and Spain. The prospective study material was composed of cDNA or gDNA derived from T cells, B-cell-depleted T cells, or PBMCs. The samples were drawn from the first 160 participants of the ongoing ImmuneRACE study and from 950 to 1,500 subjects provided by 6 global collaborators. A de-identified subject ID, COVID-19 status, age in years and sex were almost always included in the sample metadata. A freely available public database, intended as a resource for researchers studying the immune response to SARS-CoV-2, is where the repertoires were released. Where available, HLA class I and class II types were taken from metadata supplied by the sample provider and were not determined by assay-based typing. Subjects who had been exposed to COVID-19, were actively infected with it, or had recovered from it provided the deeply sampled blood TCRbeta repertoires that made up the dataset. What the work shows at the level of the full study, not this receptor alone: The amount of clinical and demographic metadata varied by source and participant and was provided uncurated.

TCRbeta CDR3 regions were amplified from genomic DNA using the immunoSEQ Assay, a bias-controlled multiplex PCR. Concerning the study's data processing: Within the assay, amplification of reference gene primers was used to estimate how many nucleated cells each sample contained. Sequence reads were collapsed and filtered to measure the absolute abundance of every unique TCRbeta CDR3 rearrangement. For each sample, productive Simpson clonality was calculated as the square root of Simpson's diversity index over productive rearrangements. As stored in TCRdb, this immuneACCESS dataset retains in-frame rearrangements with V and J assigned. A fraction of the clones does not appear; measured against another copy, unresolved V genes explain less than half of the discrepancy, and the remainder lacks a known reason. D and trimming come from the DNA, and the V and J calls and clone size come from that table. For this sample there are about 200,000 clones; around 83% appear just once. 4.5% to 5.5% of the sample goes to the ten largest clones.

One collaborating source in Seattle enrolled patients during active infection and followed them longitudinally through the course of disease. Whole blood was collected in K2EDTA tubes by collaborating institutions according to the institutions' own protocols. For TCRbeta analysis, collaborators shipped samples as frozen whole blood, isolated PBMCs, or DNA extracted from either of those sample types. The CDR3 has 11 amino acids, counting the end cysteine and phenylalanine. Just the 33-base CDR3 DNA is kept, in frame starting at base 1. V ends up 9 bases short and J 6 bases short, with an unmatched junction base count of 3. The germline V gene encodes CDR1 MNHEY and CDR2 SVGAGI. With regard to this clone: The clone's antigen remains unknown. One base away there is no much larger clone; base qualities are not given.

The receptor comes from a woman in her 70s with COVID-19, enrolled during active disease. The source material was peripheral blood. Recombination joined TRBV6-5 with TRBJ1-2; TRBD1 fits 8 bases in the junction. The CDR3: CASRQGNGYTF. The nucleotides read TGTGCCAGTCGACAGGGGAATGGCTACACCTTC.